The clone carrying this T cell receptor beta chain was counted a few times. These data come from a study of blood T cell repertoires in COVID-19. Germline CDR1 reads SGDLS; CDR2 reads YYNGEE. V was cut by 0 bases and J by 4 bases, with 7 bases left in between. CDR3 length equals 13 residues. TCRdb's copy holds only in-frame clones and misses some; the assay was immunoSEQ multiplex PCR. The sample shows 60,000 to 95,000 clones, more than 90% of them seen only once. This sequence joins TRBV9 and TRBJ1-1; the D is unclear. Sequencing input: peripheral blood. The receptor's source is a woman older than 75 with active or convalescent COVID-19. The CDR3 is CASSVDPGTEAFF. Written as DNA, the CDR3 is TGTGCCAGCAGCGTAGATCCGGGCACTGAAGCTTTCTTT.